Listed below are T cell receptor beta chains from one sample, sequenced in a study of T cell responses to AZD1222 COVID-19 vaccine. Only in-frame clones appear in the TCRdb table, and some are missing; sequencing was by immunoSEQ multiplex PCR. The data contain 150,000 or so clones, 85% to 95% of them singletons. The specimen was peripheral blood, collected 28 days after the second AZD1222 dose. These receptors were obtained from an adult who received the AZD1222 COVID-19 vaccine. CDR3s include the opening cysteine and the closing phenylalanine or tryptophan. Fields, in order: V gene, D gene, J gene, clone size, CDR3 DNA, CDR3 protein. A D gene is named only where the DNA matches it firmly. Clone sizes are given selectively: once, few, many, or a class where the clone is expanded.

V gene: TRBV5-1; D gene: -; J gene: TRBJ2-3; clone size: -; CDR3 DNA: TGCGCCAGCAGCCTGGGGGGCATCACAGATACGCAGTATTTT; CDR3 protein: CASSLGGITDTQYF
V gene: TRBV11-3; D gene: -; J gene: TRBJ2-1; clone size: -; CDR3 DNA: TGTGCCAGCAGCCCTAACCCGTGGGATGAGCAGTTCTTC; CDR3 protein: CASSPNPWDEQFF
V gene: TRBV7-6; D gene: -; J gene: TRBJ1-2; clone size: -; CDR3 DNA: TGTGCCAGCAGTCCAGAAGGCTCGGAGGGGTATGGCTACACCTTC; CDR3 protein: CASSPEGSEGYGYTF
V gene: TRBV6-6; D gene: TRBD1; J gene: TRBJ2-6; clone size: -; CDR3 DNA: TGTGCCAGCAGTACCACAGGGGCCGGGGCCAACGTCCTGACTTTC; CDR3 protein: CASSTTGAGANVLTF
V gene: TRBV5-6; D gene: -; J gene: TRBJ2-7; clone size: -; CDR3 DNA: TGTGCCAGCAGCTTGGACCCTAGCTGGGAGCAGTACTTC; CDR3 protein: CASSLDPSWEQYF
V gene: TRBV27; D gene: -; J gene: TRBJ1-5; clone size: -; CDR3 DNA: TGTGCCAGCAGTTTATCCGGCGAAACGAAGCCCCAGCATTTT; CDR3 protein: CASSLSGETKPQHF
V gene: TRBV5-1; D gene: -; J gene: TRBJ2-3; clone size: -; CDR3 DNA: TGCGCCAGCAGCTGGATAGTAAGACTTCCCCTTAGGGGCACAGATACGCAGTATTTT; CDR3 protein: CASSWIVRLPLRGTDTQYF
V gene: TRBV6-1; D gene: -; J gene: TRBJ1-2; clone size: -; CDR3 DNA: TGTGCCAGCAGTGAAGTCCGGCTTAATGGCTACACCTTC; CDR3 protein: CASSEVRLNGYTF
V gene: TRBV27; D gene: TRBD1; J gene: TRBJ1-2; clone size: -; CDR3 DNA: TGTGCCAGCAGCCCACAGGGGATTATGGGGGGCTACACCTTC; CDR3 protein: CASSPQGIMGGYTF
V gene: TRBV5-1; D gene: -; J gene: TRBJ2-7; clone size: -; CDR3 DNA: TGCGCCAGCAGCTTAACTAGCTACGAGCAGTACTTC; CDR3 protein: CASSLTSYEQYF
V gene: TRBV20-1; D gene: -; J gene: TRBJ2-5; clone size: -; CDR3 DNA: TGCAGTGCTAGTGGTGTGGACGAGACCCAGTACTTC; CDR3 protein: CSASGVDETQYF
V gene: TRBV3-1/TRBV3-2; D gene: TRBD1; J gene: TRBJ2-7; clone size: -; CDR3 DNA: TGTGCCAGCAGCCAAGCGGCAGGGGGCGCCTACGAGCAGTACTTC; CDR3 protein: CASSQAAGGAYEQYF
V gene: TRBV28; D gene: TRBD1; J gene: TRBJ2-5; clone size: few; CDR3 DNA: TGTGCCAGCAGGATTACGAGGGGACGCAGGGGGCAAGAGACCCAGTACTTC; CDR3 protein: CASRITRGRRGQETQYF
V gene: TRBV9; D gene: TRBD1; J gene: TRBJ2-3; clone size: once; CDR3 DNA: TGTGCCAGCAGCGTCGAATGGACAGGACCTGACACAGATACGCAGTATTTT; CDR3 protein: CASSVEWTGPDTDTQYF
V gene: TRBV5-1; D gene: TRBD1; J gene: TRBJ2-1; clone size: -; CDR3 DNA: TGCGCCAGCAGCTTCGAGACAGGGTGGAATGAGCAGTTCTTC; CDR3 protein: CASSFETGWNEQFF
V gene: TRBV4-1; D gene: -; J gene: TRBJ1-1; clone size: -; CDR3 DNA: TGCGCCAGCAGCCGGACCCTAAGGACTGAAGCTTTCTTT; CDR3 protein: CASSRTLRTEAFF
V gene: TRBV28; D gene: TRBD2; J gene: TRBJ2-7; clone size: -; CDR3 DNA: TGTGCCAGCGGCCTAGCGGGATACGAGCAGTACTTC; CDR3 protein: CASGLAGYEQYF
V gene: TRBV28; D gene: TRBD2; J gene: TRBJ2-1; clone size: -; CDR3 DNA: TGTGCCAGCAGTTTATCATCTAGCGGGATAGACAATGAGCAGTTCTTC; CDR3 protein: CASSLSSSGIDNEQFF
V gene: TRBV28; D gene: -; J gene: TRBJ1-6; clone size: -; CDR3 DNA: TGTGCCAGCAACAACAGGAGACGTTATACTCCCCTCCACTTT; CDR3 protein: CASNNRRRYTPLHF
V gene: TRBV3-1/TRBV3-2; D gene: TRBD1; J gene: TRBJ1-1; clone size: -; CDR3 DNA: TGTGCCAGCAGCCACAGACAGGGGGCCACTGAAGCTTTCTTT; CDR3 protein: CASSHRQGATEAFF
V gene: TRBV6-4; D gene: TRBD1; J gene: TRBJ1-2; clone size: -; CDR3 DNA: TGTGCCCCAGCAGCAGGGGGAGGGTATGGCTACACCTTC; CDR3 protein: CAPAAGGGYGYTF
V gene: TRBV28; D gene: -; J gene: TRBJ1-1; clone size: -; CDR3 DNA: TGTGCCAGCAGTATACTTACGGGGGGCGGGAACACTGAAGCTTTCTTT; CDR3 protein: CASSILTGGGNTEAFF
V gene: TRBV4-2; D gene: -; J gene: TRBJ2-3; clone size: -; CDR3 DNA: TGTGCCAGCAGCCAAACTAGAGATACGCAGTATTTT; CDR3 protein: CASSQTRDTQYF
V gene: TRBV27; D gene: -; J gene: TRBJ2-5; clone size: -; CDR3 DNA: TGTGCCAGCAGCCCCCTTACGCTACTTCAAGAGACCCAGTACTTC; CDR3 protein: CASSPLTLLQETQYF
V gene: TRBV11-2; D gene: TRBD2; J gene: TRBJ2-1; clone size: once; CDR3 DNA: TGTGCCAGCAGACCGACTAGCGGACTTTCCTACAATGAGCAGTTCTTC; CDR3 protein: CASRPTSGLSYNEQFF
V gene: TRBV30; D gene: -; J gene: TRBJ1-1; clone size: few; CDR3 DNA: TGTGCCTGGAGCCCGTCCGGATACGGTGAGAAAGCTTTCTTT; CDR3 protein: CAWSPSGYGEKAFF
V gene: TRBV6-5; D gene: -; J gene: TRBJ1-5; clone size: -; CDR3 DNA: TGTGCCAGCAGCTCAGGACGGTATAGCAATCAGCCCCAGCATTTT; CDR3 protein: CASSSGRYSNQPQHF
V gene: TRBV16; D gene: -; J gene: TRBJ1-2; clone size: -; CDR3 DNA: TGTGCCAGCAGCCAAGAGGGTGGCTATGGCTACACCTTC; CDR3 protein: CASSQEGGYGYTF
V gene: TRBV30; D gene: -; J gene: TRBJ1-1; clone size: -; CDR3 DNA: TGTGCCTGGAGTTCCGGCACAAGCTATGAAGCTTTCTTT; CDR3 protein: CAWSSGTSYEAFF
V gene: TRBV3-1/TRBV3-2; D gene: -; J gene: TRBJ2-2; clone size: -; CDR3 DNA: TGTGCCAGCAGCCAAGTTCAAGCGGTAAACACCGGGGAGCTGTTTTTT; CDR3 protein: CASSQVQAVNTGELFF
V gene: TRBV7-6; D gene: TRBD2; J gene: TRBJ2-7; clone size: -; CDR3 DNA: TGTGCCAGCAGCGCCGGGACTAGCGGGAGATCTCAGCACTACGAGCAGTACTTC; CDR3 protein: CASSAGTSGRSQHYEQYF
V gene: TRBV7-2; D gene: -; J gene: TRBJ2-3; clone size: -; CDR3 DNA: TGTGCCAGCAGCCCTCTGCCAGATACGCAGTATTTT; CDR3 protein: CASSPLPDTQYF
V gene: TRBV18; D gene: TRBD1; J gene: TRBJ2-5; clone size: -; CDR3 DNA: TGTGCCAGCTCACCAGAAGGACAGGGTATTACCCAGTACTTC; CDR3 protein: CASSPEGQGITQYF